This T cell receptor beta chain was captured in a study of blood T cell repertoires in COVID-19. Background on the study: Samples came from the United States, Italy and Spain, spanning acute and convalescent COVID-19. From T cells, B-cell-depleted T cells, or PBMCs came the material, which was cDNA or gDNA.

Trimming shortened V by 2 bases and J by 3 bases, and 15 bases separated the two germline ends. Per the germline V gene, CDR1 is SGDLS and CDR2 is YYNGEE. The CDR3 extends over 15 amino acids. In the original processing: Nucleated cell counts were estimated from reference gene primer amplification. Assay used: immunoSEQ multiplex PCR; TCRdb lists only in-frame clones, some missing. The V and J calls and clone size come from that table; D and trimming were worked out from the DNA. Here the sample spans about 220,000 clones, approximately 82% being singletons. In terms of age and location, participants ranged from about 18 to 89 years and lived in around 22 US areas.

The source material was PBMCs or T cells enriched from blood (not recorded which). The clonotype was recovered from a man aged 40-49 years who had recovered from COVID-19. This chain connects TRBV9 to TRBJ2-7; tentative D call: TRBD2 (7 bases). CDR3 amino acids: CASSVGGQEHYEQYF. In DNA form, the CDR3 reads TGTGCCAGCAGCGTCGGGGGGCAGGAGCACTACGAGCAGTACTTC.